These T cell receptor beta chains were read from a single sample in a study of T cells after yellow fever vaccination. TCRdb recomputed calls from the 5' RACE reads with MiXCR, one row per CDR3 protein. Among 250,000 to 400,000 distinct CDR3 sequences listed, 3.5% to 4.5% were seen once. Specimen: PBMCs, collected 15 days after the yellow fever booster vaccination. Receptors originate from a man between 18 and 29 years old who received the YFV17D yellow fever vaccine. Each CDR3 is given with its conserved first and last residue. The D gene is left open where the match is weak. Rows may omit the clone size; those that give it use once, few, many or a size class.

CDR3 length | clone size | J gene | D gene | V gene | CDR3 DNA | CDR3 protein
12 | few | TRBJ2-7 | - | TRBV5-1 | TGCGCCAGCAGGTCTACAGGCTACGAGCAGTACTTC | CASRSTGYEQYF
17 | few | TRBJ2-2 | - | TRBV4-1 | TGCGCCAGCAGCCAGATATCGGCGGGGGCGACCACCGGGGAGCTGTTTTTT | CASSQISAGATTGELFF
14 | - | TRBJ1-2 | - | TRBV20-1 | TGCAGTGCTAGAGATTATAGTGCTAACTATGGCTACACCTTC | CSARDYSANYGYTF
11 | - | TRBJ1-3 | - | TRBV28 | TGTGCCAGCGGAGCCCCTCGATCCATATATTTT | CASGAPRSIYF
14 | few | TRBJ2-5 | - | TRBV6-6 | TGTGCCAGCAGGGTCTTTGACAGGCAAGAGACCCAGTACTTC | CASRVFDRQETQYF
16 | many | TRBJ1-5 | - | TRBV7-8 | TGTGCCAGCAGCCAACTAACGGGGTATAGCAATCAGCCCCAGCATTTT | CASSQLTGYSNQPQHF
16 | few | TRBJ2-2 | - | TRBV6-2/TRBV6-3 | TGTGGCACGACTATAACCGGGGGCTTCAATTCCGGGGAGCTGTTTTTT | CGTTITGGFNSGELFF
15 | - | TRBJ2-2 | TRBD1 | TRBV5-1 | TGCGCCAGCAGCTGGACAGGGGGCATGACCGGGGAGCTGTTTTTT | CASSWTGGMTGELFF
14 | many | TRBJ1-6 | - | TRBV5-1 | TGCGCCAGCAGCTTCGACAGGTTTGAAACACCCCTCCACTTT | CASSFDRFETPLHF
15 | few | TRBJ2-1 | TRBD2 | TRBV4-2 | TGTGCCAGCAGCCAAGATCGGGGGGGGTGGTTGGAGCAGTTCTTC | CASSQDRGGWLEQFF
13 | many | TRBJ1-2 | - | TRBV7-2 | TGTGCCAGCAGCTTAATTCTGGGGGGAGGCTACACCTTC | CASSLILGGGYTF
12 | - | TRBJ1-6 | - | TRBV3-1 | TGTGCCAGCAGCCAAGGATTTCCACCCCTCCACTTT | CASSQGFPPLHF
15 | many | TRBJ2-5 | - | TRBV6-6 | TGTGCCAGCACCCGCACCTTGGACTTCGGCGGGACCCAGTACTTC | CASTRTLDFGGTQYF
13 | many | TRBJ1-1 | TRBD1 | TRBV30 | TGTGCCTGGGCGACAGGGTTGGACACTGAAGCTTTCTTT | CAWATGLDTEAFF
15 | many | TRBJ1-5 | - | TRBV11-2 | TGTGCCAGCAGCTTAGAACTGGGCGGCAATCAGCCCCAGCATTTT | CASSLELGGNQPQHF
12 | - | TRBJ2-1 | - | TRBV2 | TGTGCCAGCAGTCGATCCGACAATGAGCAGTTCTTC | CASSRSDNEQFF
11 | many | TRBJ2-7 | - | TRBV25-1 | TGTGCCAGCAGGATGGGTTACGAGCAGTACTTC | CASRMGYEQYF
16 | - | TRBJ1-6 | - | TRBV4-1 | TGCGCCAGCAGCGAAAGCAAGGGCCCTTGGAATTCACCCCTCCACTTT | CASSESKGPWNSPLHF
13 | few | TRBJ1-1 | - | TRBV12-3/TRBV12-4 | TGTGCCAGCCACAGGCGGGGGTACACTGAAGCTTTCTTT | CASHRRGYTEAFF
16 | - | TRBJ1-6 | - | TRBV2 | TGTGCCAGCAGTCCTAAACAGCCCTTGGTAAATTCACCCCTCCACTTT | CASSPKQPLVNSPLHF
11 | - | TRBJ1-1 | - | TRBV6-5 | TGTGCCACCAGGCGGGATAGGGAAGCTTTCTTT | CATRRDREAFF
13 | many | TRBJ1-1 | - | TRBV11-3 | TGTGCCAGCAGCTTAATACAGAACACTGAAGCTTTCTTT | CASSLIQNTEAFF
17 | - | TRBJ1-2 | - | TRBV4-3 | TGCGCCAGCAGCCAAGATGTTTTCCAGGCAGCTAACTATGGCTACACCTTC | CASSQDVFQAANYGYTF
14 | many | TRBJ2-3 | - | TRBV7-3 | TGTGCCAGCAGCTTAACTGTAGTTTCAGATACGCAGTATTTT | CASSLTVVSDTQYF
16 | many | TRBJ1-1 | TRBD1 | TRBV5-1 | TGCGCCAGCAGCTTGCGGGTAGGACAGGGAGGCACTGAAGCTTTCTTT | CASSLRVGQGGTEAFF
14 | few | TRBJ1-1 | - | TRBV14 | TGTGCCAGCAGCCAAGTGTGGGGCCGGACTGAAGCTTTCTTT | CASSQVWGRTEAFF